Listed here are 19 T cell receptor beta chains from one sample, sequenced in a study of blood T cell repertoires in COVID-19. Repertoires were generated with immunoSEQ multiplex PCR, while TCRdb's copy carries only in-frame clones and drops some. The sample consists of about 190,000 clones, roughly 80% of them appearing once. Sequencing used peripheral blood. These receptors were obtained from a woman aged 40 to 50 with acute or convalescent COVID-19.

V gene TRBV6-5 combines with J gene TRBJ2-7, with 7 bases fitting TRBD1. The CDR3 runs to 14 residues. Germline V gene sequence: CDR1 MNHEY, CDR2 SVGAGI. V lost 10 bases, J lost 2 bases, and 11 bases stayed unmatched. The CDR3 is CAIPSHRGAYEQYF. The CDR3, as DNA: TGTGCCATCCCCTCCCACAGGGGTGCCTACGAGCAGTACTTC.

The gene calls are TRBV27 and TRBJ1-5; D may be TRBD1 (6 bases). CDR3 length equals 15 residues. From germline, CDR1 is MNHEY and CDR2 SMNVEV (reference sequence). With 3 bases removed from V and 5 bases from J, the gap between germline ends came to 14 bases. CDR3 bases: TGTGCCAGCAGTTTCGTCGGGGGGCGGGATCAGCCCCAGCATTTT. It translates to CASSFVGGRDQPQHF.

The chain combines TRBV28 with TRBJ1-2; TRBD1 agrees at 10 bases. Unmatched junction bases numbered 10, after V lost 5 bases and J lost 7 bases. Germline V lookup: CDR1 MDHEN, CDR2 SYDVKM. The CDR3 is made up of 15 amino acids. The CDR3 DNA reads TGTGCCAGCAGTCAATGGACAGGGGGGTTTTCTGGCTACACCTTC. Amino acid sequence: CASSQWTGGFSGYTF.

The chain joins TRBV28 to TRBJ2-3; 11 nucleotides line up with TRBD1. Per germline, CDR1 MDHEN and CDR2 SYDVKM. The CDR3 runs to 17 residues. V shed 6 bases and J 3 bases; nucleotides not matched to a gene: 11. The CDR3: CASSQHPGTGGTDTQYF. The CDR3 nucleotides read TGTGCCAGCAGCCAACACCCAGGGACAGGGGGTACAGATACGCAGTATTTT. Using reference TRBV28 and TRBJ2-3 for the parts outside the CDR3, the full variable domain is DVKVTQSSRYLVKRTGEKVFLECVQDMDHENMFWYRQDPGLGLRLIYFSYDVKMKEKGDIPEGYSVSREKKERFSLILESASTNQTSMYLCASSQHPGTGGTDTQYFGPGTRLTVL.

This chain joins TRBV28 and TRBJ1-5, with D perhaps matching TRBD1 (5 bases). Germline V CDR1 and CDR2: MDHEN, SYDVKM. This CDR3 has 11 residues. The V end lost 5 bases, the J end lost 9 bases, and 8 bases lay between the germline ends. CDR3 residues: CASSRGGPQHF. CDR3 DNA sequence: TGTGCCAGCAGTCGGGGGGGGCCCCAGCATTTT.

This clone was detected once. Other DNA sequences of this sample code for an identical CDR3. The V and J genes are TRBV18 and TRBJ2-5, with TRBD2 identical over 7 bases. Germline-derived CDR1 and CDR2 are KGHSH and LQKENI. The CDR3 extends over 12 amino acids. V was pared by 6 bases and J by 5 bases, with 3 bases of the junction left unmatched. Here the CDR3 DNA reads TGTGCCAGCTCCCCCGGGGGGGAGACCCAGTACTTC. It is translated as CASSPGGETQYF.

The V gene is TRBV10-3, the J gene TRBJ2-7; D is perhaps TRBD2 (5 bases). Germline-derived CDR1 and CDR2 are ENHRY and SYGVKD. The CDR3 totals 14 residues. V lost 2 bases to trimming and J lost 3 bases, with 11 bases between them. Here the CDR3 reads CAISERGEGYEQYF. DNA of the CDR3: TGTGCCATCAGTGAGAGAGGTGAGGGCTACGAGCAGTACTTC.

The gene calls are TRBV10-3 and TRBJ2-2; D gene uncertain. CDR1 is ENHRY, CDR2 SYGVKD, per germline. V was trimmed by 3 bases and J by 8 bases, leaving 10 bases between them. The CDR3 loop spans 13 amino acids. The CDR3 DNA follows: TGTGCCATCAGTGAATCTAGAGTAGGGGAGCTGTTTTTT. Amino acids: CAISESRVGELFF.

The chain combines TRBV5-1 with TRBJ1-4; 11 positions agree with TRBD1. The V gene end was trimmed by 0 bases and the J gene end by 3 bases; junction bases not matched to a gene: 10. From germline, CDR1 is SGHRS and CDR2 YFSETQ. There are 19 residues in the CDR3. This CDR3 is CASSLAGTGGLQANEKLFF. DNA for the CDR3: TGCGCCAGCAGCTTGGCCGGGACAGGGGGACTCCAGGCTAATGAAAAACTGTTTTTT.

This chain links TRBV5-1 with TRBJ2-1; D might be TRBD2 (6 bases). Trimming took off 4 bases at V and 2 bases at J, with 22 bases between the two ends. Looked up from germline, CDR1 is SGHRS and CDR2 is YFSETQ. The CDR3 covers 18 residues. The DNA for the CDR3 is TGCGCCAGCAGCAGGGATACCCCGGGGACTCTGACCTACAATGAGCAGTTCTTC. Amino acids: CASSRDTPGTLTYNEQFF. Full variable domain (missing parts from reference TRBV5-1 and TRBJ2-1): KAGVTQTPRYLIKTRGQQVTLSCSPISGHRSVSWYQQTPGQGLQFLFEYFSETQRNKGNFPGRFSGRQFSNSRSEMNVSTLELGDSALYLCASSRDTPGTLTYNEQFFGPGTRLTVL.

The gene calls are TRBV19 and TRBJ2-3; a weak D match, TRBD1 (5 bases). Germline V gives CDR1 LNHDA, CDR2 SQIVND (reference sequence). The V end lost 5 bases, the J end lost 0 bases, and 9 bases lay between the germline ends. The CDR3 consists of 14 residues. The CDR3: CASSRRGSTDTQYF. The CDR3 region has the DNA TGTGCCAGTAGTCGTAGGGGCAGCACAGATACGCAGTATTTT. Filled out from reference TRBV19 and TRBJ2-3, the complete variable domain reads DGGITQSPKYLFRKEGQNVTLSCEQNLNHDAMYWYRQDPGQGLRLIYYSQIVNDFQKGDIAEGYSVSREKKESFPLTVTSAQKNPTAFYLCASSRRGSTDTQYFGPGTRLTVL.

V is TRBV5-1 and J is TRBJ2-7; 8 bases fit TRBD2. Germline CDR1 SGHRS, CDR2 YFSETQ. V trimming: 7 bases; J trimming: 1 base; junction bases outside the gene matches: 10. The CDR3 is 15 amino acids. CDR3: CASSPDGGASYEQYF. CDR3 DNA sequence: TGCGCCAGCTCCCCAGACGGGGGGGCTTCCTACGAGCAGTACTTC.

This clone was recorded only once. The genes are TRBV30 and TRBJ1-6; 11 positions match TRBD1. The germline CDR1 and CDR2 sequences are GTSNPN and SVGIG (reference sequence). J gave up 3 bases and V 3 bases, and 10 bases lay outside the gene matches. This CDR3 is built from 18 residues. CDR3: CAWRPPRDRGFYNSPLHF. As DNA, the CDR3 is TGTGCCTGGAGGCCCCCCCGGGACAGGGGGTTCTATAATTCACCCCTCCACTTT.

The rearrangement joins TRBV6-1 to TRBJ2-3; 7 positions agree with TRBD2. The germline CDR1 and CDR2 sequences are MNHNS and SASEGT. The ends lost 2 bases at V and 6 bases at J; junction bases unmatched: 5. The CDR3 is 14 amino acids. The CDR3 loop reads CASSERGRDDTQYF. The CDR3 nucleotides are TGTGCCAGCAGTGAACGGGGGAGGGATGATACGCAGTATTTT.

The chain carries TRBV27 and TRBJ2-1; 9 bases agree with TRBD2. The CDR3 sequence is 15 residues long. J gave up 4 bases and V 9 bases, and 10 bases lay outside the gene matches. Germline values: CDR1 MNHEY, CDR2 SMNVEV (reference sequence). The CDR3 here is CASHRIAGAYNEQFF. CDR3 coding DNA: TGTGCCAGTCACCGTATAGCGGGAGCTTACAATGAGCAGTTCTTC.

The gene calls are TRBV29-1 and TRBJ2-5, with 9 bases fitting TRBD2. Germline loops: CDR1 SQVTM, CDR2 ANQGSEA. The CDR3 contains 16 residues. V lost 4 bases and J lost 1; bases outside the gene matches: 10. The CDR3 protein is CSVAPGTSSGQETQYF. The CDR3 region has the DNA TGCAGCGTTGCTCCCGGGACTAGCTCGGGCCAAGAGACCCAGTACTTC.

Written as DNA, the CDR3 is TGTGCCAGCAGCCGACAGGGCCTCGGTGGCTACACCTTC. Amino acid sequence: CASSRQGLGGYTF. This chain joins TRBV2 and TRBJ1-2; 7 bases are shared with TRBD1. The V gene end was trimmed by 6 bases and the J gene end by 7 bases; junction bases not matched to a gene: 8. CDR3 length: 13 amino acids. CDR1 is SNHLY, CDR2 FYNNEI, per germline.

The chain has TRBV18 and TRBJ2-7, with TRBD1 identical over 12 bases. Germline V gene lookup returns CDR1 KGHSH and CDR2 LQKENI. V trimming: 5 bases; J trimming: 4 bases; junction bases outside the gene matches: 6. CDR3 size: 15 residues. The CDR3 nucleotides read TGTGCCAGCTCAGGGCCGGGACAGGGGGCTTACGAGCAGTACTTC. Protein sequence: CASSGPGQGAYEQYF. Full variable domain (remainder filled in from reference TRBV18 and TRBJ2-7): NAGVMQNPRHLVRRRGQEARLRCSPMKGHSHVYWYRQLPEEGLKFMVYLQKENIIDESGMPKERFSAEFPKEGPSILRIQQVVRGDSAAYFCASSGPGQGAYEQYFGPGTRLTVT.

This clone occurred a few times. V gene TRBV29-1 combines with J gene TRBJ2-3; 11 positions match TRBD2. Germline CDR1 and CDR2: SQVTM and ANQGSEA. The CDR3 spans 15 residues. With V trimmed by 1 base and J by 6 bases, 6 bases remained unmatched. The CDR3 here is CSVEVLAGGRDTQYF. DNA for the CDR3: TGCAGCGTTGAAGTTCTAGCGGGGGGCAGGGATACGCAGTATTTT.